This TCR beta chain was captured by sequencing in a study of blood T cell repertoires in COVID-19. V was pared by 1 base and J by 8 bases, with 3 bases of the junction left unmatched. There are 16 residues in the CDR3. CDR1 is LGHNA, CDR2 YNFKEQ, per germline. The repertoire was sequenced with immunoSEQ multiplex PCR; TCRdb's copy has only in-frame clones and lacks some. This sample has more than 100,000 clones, with 84% found just once. The gene calls are TRBV4-2 and TRBJ2-1, with TRBD2 matching over 15 bases. Sequenced input: PBMCs or T cells enriched from blood (not recorded which). The receptor comes from a woman in her thirties who had recovered from COVID-19. The CDR3 spells CASSQGTSGRADEQFF. DNA for the CDR3: TGTGCCAGCAGCCAAGGGACTAGCGGGAGGGCCGATGAGCAGTTCTTC.